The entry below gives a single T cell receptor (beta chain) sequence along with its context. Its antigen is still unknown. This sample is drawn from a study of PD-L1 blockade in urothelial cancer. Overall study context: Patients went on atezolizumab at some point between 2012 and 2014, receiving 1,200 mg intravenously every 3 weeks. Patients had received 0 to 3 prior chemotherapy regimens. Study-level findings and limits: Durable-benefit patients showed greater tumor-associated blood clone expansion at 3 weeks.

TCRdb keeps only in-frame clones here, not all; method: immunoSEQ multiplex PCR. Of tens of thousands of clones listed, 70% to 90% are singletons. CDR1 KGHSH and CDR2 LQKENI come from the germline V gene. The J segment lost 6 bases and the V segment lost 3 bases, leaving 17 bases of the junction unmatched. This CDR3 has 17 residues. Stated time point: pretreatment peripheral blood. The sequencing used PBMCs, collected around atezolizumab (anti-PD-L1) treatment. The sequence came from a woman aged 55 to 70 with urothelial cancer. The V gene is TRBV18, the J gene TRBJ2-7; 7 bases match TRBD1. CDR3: CASSPPVHRGTGSEQYF. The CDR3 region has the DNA TGTGCCAGCTCACCGCCAGTACACAGGGGAACGGGTTCCGAGCAGTACTTC.